This entry lists 2 T cell receptor beta chains sequenced from one sample in a study of cytomegalovirus exposure and HLA in healthy donors. The PCR employed 60 Vbeta primers together with 13 Jbeta primers. Repertoires were generated with immunoSEQ multiplex PCR, while TCRdb's copy carries only in-frame clones and drops some. Across over 200,000 clones, the top ten clones capture approximately 0.98% of the sample. The sample taken for sequencing was PBMCs. The source of these receptors is a woman aged 30 to 39 in good health and CMV-seropositive.

The gene calls are TRBV9 and TRBJ2-5; 7 bases are shared with TRBD2. Germline CDR1 is SGDLS and CDR2 is YYNGEE. Unmatched junction bases numbered 13, after V lost 3 bases and J lost 5 bases. CDR3 length: 16 amino acids. CDR3 sequence reads: CASSAGAGRELETQYF. CDR3 DNA sequence: TGTGCCAGCAGCGCCGGGGCAGGGCGGGAGCTGGAGACCCAGTACTTC. Drawing the rest from reference TRBV9 and TRBJ2-5, the complete variable domain is DSGVTQTPKHLITATGQRVTLRCSPRSGDLSVYWYQQSLDQGLQFLIQYYNGEERAKGNILERFSAQQFPDLHSELNLSSLELGDSALYFCASSAGAGRELETQYFGPGTRLLVL.

The genes are TRBV4-1 and TRBJ2-4, with 9 nucleotides matching TRBD2. The length of the CDR3 is 19 residues. Looked up from germline, CDR1 is MGHRA and CDR2 is YSYEKL. The V and J ends lost 1 base and 1 base, in that order; junction bases with no gene match: 11. CDR3 nucleotide sequence: TGCGCCAGCAGCCAAGGGGTGGCCGGGACTAGCTTCGCCAAAAACATTCAGTACTTC. Translation: CASSQGVAGTSFAKNIQYF.